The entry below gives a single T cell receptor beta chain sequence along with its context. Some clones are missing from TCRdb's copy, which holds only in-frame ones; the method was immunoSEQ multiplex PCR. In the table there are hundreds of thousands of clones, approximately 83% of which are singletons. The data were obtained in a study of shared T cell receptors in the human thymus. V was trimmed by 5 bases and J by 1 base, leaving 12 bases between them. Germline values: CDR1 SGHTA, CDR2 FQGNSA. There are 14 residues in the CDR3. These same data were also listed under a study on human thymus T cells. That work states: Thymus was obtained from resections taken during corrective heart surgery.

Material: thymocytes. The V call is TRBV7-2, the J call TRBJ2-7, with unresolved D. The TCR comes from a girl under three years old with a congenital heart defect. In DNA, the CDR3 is TGTGCCAGCAGCCCCCTTCCGAGGTCCTACGAGCAGTACTTC. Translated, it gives CASSPLPRSYEQYF.